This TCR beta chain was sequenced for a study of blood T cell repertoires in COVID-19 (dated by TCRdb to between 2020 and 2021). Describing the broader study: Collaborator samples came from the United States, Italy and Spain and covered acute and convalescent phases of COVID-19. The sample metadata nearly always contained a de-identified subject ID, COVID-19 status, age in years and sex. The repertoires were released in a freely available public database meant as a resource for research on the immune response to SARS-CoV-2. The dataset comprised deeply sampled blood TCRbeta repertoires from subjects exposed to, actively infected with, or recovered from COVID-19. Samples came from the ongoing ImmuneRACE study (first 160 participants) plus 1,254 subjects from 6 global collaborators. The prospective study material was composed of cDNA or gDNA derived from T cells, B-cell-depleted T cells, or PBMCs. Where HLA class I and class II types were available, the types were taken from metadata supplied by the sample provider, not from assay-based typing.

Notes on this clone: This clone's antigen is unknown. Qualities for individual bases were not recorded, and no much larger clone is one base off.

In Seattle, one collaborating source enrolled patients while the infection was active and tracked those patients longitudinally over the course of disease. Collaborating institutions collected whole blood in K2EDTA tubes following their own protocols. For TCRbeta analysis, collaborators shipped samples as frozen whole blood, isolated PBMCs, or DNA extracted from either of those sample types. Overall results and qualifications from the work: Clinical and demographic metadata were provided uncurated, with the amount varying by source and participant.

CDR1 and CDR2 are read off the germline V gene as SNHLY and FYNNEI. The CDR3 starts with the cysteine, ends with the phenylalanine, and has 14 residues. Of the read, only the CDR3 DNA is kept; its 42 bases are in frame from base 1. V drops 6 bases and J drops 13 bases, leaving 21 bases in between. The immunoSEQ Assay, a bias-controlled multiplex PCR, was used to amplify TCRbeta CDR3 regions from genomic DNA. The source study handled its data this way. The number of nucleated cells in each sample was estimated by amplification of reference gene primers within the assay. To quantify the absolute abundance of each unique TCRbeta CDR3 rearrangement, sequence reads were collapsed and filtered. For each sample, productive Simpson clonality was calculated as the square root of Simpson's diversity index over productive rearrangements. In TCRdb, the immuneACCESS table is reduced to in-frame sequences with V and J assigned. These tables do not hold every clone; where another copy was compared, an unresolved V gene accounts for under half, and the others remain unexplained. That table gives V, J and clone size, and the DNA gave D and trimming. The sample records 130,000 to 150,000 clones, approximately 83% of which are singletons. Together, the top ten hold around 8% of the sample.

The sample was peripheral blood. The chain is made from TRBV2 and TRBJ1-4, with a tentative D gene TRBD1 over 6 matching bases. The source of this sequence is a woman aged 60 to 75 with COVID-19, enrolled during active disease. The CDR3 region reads CASSPYRDPVRLFF. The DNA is TGTGCCAGCAGCCCATACAGGGATCCAGTCCGACTGTTTTTT.